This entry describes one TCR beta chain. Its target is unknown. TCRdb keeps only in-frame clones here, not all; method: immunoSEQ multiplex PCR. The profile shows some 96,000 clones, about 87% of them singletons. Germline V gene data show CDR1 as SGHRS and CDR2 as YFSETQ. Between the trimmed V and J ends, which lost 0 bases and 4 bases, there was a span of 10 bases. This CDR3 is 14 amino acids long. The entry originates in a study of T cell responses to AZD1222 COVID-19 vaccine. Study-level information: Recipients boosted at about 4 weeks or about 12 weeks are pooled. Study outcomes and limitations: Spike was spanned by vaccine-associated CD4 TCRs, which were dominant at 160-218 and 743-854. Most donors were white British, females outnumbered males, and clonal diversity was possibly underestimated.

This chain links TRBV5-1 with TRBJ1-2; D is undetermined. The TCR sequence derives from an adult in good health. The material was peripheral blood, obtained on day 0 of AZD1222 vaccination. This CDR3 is CASSLAGLSYGYTF. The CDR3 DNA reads TGCGCCAGCAGCTTGGCAGGCTTAAGCTATGGCTACACCTTC. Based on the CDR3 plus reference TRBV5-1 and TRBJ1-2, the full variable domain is KAGVTQTPRYLIKTRGQQVTLSCSPISGHRSVSWYQQTPGQGLQFLFEYFSETQRNKGNFPGRFSGRQFSNSRSEMNVSTLELGDSALYLCASSLAGLSYGYTFGSGTRLTVV.